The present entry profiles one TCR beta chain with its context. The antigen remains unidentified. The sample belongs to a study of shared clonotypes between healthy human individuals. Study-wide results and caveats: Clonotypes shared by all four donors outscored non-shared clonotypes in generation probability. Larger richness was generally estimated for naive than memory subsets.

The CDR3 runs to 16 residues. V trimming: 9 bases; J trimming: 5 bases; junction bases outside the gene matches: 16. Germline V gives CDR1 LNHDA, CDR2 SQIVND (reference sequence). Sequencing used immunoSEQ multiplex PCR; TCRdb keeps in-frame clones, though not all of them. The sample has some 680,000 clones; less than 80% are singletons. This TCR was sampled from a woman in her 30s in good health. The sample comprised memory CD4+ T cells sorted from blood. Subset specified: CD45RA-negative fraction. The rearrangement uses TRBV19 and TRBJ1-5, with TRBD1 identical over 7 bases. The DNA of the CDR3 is TGTGCCAGCGGATACCCGGGACAGTTTGTTGATCAGCCCCAGCATTTT. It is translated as CASGYPGQFVDQPQHF.